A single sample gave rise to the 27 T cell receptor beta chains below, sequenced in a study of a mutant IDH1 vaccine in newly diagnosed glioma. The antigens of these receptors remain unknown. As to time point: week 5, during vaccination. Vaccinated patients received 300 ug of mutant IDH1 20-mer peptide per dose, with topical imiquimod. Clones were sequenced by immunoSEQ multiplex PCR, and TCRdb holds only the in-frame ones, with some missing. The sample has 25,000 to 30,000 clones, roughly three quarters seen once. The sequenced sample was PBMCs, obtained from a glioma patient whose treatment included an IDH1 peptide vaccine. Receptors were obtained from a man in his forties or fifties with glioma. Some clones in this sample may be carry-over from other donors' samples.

The CDR3 loop is CASSIGGTYGYTF. CDR3 DNA: TGTGCCAGTAGTATAGGGGGGACCTATGGCTACACCTTC. The V and J genes are TRBV19 and TRBJ1-2; tentatively, D is TRBD1 (5 bases). Germline loops: CDR1 LNHDA, CDR2 SQIVND (reference sequence). V was cut by 1 base and J by 4 bases, with 7 bases left in between. This CDR3 spans 13 amino acids.

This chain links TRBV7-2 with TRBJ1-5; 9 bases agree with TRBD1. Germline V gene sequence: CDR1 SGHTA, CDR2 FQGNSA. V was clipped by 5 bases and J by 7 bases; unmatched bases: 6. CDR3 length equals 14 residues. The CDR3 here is CASSIQGAGQPQHF. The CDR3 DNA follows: TGTGCCAGCAGCATACAGGGGGCAGGGCAGCCCCAGCATTTT.

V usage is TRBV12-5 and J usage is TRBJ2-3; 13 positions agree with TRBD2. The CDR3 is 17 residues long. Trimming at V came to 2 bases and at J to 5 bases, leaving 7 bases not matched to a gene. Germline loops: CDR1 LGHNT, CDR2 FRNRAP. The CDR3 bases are TGTGCTAGTGGTTTGAGACTAGCGGGGGGTGATGGAGATACGCAGTATTTT. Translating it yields CASGLRLAGGDGDTQYF.

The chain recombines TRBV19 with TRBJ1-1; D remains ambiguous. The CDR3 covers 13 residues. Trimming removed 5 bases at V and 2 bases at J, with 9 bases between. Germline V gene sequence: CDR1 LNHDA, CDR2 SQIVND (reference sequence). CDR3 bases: TGTGCCAGTAGTTTGACACCTAACACTGAAGCTTTCTTT. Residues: CASSLTPNTEAFF.

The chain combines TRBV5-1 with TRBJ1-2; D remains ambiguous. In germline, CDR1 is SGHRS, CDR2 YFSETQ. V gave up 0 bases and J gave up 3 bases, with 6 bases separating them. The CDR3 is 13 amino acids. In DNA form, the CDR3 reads TGCGCCAGCAGCTTGGATAGGCACTATGGCTACACCTTC. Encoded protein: CASSLDRHYGYTF.

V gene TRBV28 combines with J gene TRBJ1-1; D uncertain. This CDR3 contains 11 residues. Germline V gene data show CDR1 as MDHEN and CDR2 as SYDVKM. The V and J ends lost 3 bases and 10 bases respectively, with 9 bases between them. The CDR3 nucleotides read TGTGCCAGCAGTTTGGGGAGATCAGCTTTCTTT. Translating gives CASSLGRSAFF.

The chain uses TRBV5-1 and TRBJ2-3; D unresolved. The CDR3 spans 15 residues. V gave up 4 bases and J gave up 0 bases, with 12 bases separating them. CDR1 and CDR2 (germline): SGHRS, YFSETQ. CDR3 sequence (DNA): TGCGCCAGCAGCCTGTGGGGTATTAGCACAGATACGCAGTATTTT. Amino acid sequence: CASSLWGISTDTQYF.

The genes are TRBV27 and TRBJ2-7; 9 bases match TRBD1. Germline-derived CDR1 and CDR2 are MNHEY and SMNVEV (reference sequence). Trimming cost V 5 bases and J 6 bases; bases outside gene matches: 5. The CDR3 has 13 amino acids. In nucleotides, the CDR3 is TGTGCCAGCAGTCTCGGACAGGGGATCGAGCAGTACTTC. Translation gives CASSLGQGIEQYF.

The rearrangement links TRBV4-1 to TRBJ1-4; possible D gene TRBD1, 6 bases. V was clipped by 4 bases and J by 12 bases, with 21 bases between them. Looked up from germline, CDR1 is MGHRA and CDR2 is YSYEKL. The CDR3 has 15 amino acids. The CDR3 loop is CASSLKTGSRWELFF. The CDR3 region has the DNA TGCGCCAGCAGCCTCAAAACAGGGTCCCGATGGGAACTGTTTTTT.

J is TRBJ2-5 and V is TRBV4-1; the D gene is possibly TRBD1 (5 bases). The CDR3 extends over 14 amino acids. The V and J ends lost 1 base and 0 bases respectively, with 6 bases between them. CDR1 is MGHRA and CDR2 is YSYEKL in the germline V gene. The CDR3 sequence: CASSQVDNQETQYF. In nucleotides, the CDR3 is TGCGCCAGCAGCCAAGTGGACAACCAAGAGACCCAGTACTTC.

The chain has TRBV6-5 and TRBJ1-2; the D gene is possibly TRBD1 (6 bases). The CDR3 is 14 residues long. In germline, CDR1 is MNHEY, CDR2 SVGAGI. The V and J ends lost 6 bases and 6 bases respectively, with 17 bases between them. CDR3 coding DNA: TGTGCCAGCAGGCCTTCCGGGGGGCGAAATGGCTACACCTTC. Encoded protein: CASRPSGGRNGYTF.

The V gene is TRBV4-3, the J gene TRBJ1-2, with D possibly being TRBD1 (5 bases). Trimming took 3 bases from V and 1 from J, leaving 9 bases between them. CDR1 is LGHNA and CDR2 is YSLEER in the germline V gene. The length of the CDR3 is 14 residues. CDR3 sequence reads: CASSQGDLNYGYTF. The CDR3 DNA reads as TGCGCCAGCAGCCAGGGGGACCTTAACTATGGCTACACCTTC.

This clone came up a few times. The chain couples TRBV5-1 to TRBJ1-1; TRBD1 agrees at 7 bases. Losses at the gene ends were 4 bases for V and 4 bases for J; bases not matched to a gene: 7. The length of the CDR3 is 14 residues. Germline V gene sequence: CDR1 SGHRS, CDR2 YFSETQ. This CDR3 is CASSLDQGGTEAFF. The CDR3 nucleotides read TGCGCCAGCAGCCTCGACCAGGGGGGCACTGAAGCTTTCTTT.

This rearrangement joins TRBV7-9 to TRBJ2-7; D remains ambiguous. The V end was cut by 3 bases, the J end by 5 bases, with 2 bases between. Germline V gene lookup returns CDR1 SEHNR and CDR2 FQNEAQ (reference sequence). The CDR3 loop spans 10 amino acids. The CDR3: CASSFDEQYF. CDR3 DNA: TGTGCCAGCAGCTTCGACGAGCAGTACTTC.

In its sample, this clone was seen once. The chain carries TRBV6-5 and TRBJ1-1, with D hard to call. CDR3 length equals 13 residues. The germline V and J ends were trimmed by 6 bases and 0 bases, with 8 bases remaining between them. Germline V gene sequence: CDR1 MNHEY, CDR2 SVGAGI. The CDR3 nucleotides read TGTGCCAGCAGCTACGACCTGAACACTGAAGCTTTCTTT. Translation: CASSYDLNTEAFF.

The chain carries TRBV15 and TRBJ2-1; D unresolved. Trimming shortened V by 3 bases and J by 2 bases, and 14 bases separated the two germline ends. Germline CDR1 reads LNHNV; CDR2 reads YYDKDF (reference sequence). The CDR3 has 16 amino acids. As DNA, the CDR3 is TGTGCCACCAGCAGGCCCGGGCCAGAGGCCTACAATGAGCAGTTCTTC. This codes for CATSRPGPEAYNEQFF.

The DNA of the CDR3 is TGCGCCAGCAGCAGCCAGACTGGGTTCACCGGGGAGCTGTTTTTT. Translation gives CASSSQTGFTGELFF. The chain combines TRBV5-1 with TRBJ2-2, with no clear D. Trimming took off 4 bases at V and 4 bases at J, with 14 bases between the two ends. The CDR3 has 15 amino acids. Looked up from germline, CDR1 is SGHRS and CDR2 is YFSETQ.

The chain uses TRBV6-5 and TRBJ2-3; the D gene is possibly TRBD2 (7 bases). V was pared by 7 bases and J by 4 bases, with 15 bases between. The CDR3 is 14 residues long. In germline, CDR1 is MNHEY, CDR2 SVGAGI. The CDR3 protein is CASNGGLGSDTQYF. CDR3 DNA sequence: TGTGCCAGCAACGGGGGGCTTGGTTCAGATACGCAGTATTTT.

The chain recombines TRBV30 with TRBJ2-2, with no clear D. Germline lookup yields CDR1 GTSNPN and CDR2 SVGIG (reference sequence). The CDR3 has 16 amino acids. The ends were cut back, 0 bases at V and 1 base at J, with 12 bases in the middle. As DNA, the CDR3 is TGTGCCTGGAGTGTTGGGGAACTGATGAACACCGGGGAGCTGTTTTTT. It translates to CAWSVGELMNTGELFF.

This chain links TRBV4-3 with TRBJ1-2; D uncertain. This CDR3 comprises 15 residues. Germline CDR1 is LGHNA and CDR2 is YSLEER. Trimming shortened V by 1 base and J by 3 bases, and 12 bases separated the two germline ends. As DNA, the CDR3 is TGCGCCAGCAGCCAAGGAAGTACCGGGTACTATGGCTACACCTTC. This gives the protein CASSQGSTGYYGYTF.

The CDR3, as DNA: TGTGCCAGCAATTTCCACTCGCGGGTCTCCTACGAGCAGTACTTC. Protein product: CASNFHSRVSYEQYF. The V and J genes are TRBV11-2 and TRBJ2-7; D is possibly TRBD2 (5 bases). Looked up from germline, CDR1 is SGHAT and CDR2 is FQNNGV. This CDR3 is 15 amino acids long. Trimming took 7 bases from V and 0 from J, leaving 16 bases between them.

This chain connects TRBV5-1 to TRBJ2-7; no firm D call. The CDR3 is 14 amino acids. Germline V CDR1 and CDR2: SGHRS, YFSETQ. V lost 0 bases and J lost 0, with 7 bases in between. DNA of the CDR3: TGCGCCAGCAGCTTGGCTTTCAGCTCCTACGAGCAGTACTTC. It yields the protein CASSLAFSSYEQYF.

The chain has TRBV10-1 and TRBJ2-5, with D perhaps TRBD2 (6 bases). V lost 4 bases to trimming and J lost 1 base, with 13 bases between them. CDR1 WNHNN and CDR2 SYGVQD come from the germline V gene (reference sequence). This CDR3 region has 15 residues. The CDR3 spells CASSGVGDSQETQYF. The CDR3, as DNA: TGCGCCAGCAGTGGCGTGGGGGACTCCCAAGAGACCCAGTACTTC.

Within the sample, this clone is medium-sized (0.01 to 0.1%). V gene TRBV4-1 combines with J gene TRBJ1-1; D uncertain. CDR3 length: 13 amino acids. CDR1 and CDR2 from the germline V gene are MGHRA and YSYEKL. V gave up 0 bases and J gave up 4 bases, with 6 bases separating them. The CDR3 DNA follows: TGCGCCAGCAGCCAAGATCGGAGCACTGAAGCTTTCTTT. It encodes CASSQDRSTEAFF.

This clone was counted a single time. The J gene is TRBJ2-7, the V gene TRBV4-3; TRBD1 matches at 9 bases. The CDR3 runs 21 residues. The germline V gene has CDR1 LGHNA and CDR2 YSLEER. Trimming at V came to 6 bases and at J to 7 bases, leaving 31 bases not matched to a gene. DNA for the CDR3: TGCGCCAGCAGACCTCAAAACCTAAATCTTACCGGGACAGGGACCTCGGGGGAGCAGTACTTC. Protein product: CASRPQNLNLTGTGTSGEQYF.

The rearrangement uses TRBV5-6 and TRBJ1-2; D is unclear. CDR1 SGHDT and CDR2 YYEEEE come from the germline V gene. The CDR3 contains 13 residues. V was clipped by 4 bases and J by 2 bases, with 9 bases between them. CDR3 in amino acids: CASSLRSNYGYTF. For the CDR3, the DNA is TGTGCCAGCAGCCTCAGGAGCAACTATGGCTACACCTTC.

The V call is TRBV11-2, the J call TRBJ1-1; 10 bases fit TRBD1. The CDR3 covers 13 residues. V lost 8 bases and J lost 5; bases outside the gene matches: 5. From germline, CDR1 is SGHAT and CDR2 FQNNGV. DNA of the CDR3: TGTGCCAGCGGTGGGACAGGGGCGACTGAAGCTTTCTTT. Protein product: CASGGTGATEAFF.